This TCR beta chain was retrieved from a study of blood T cell repertoires in COVID-19. On the study more broadly: COVID-19 samples collected from the United States, Italy and Spain covered acute and convalescent phases. PBMCs, B-cell-depleted T cells, or T cells were the source of the cDNA or gDNA that made up the material.

This table comes from immunoSEQ multiplex PCR, and its TCRdb copy is limited to in-frame clones, with some not included. The sample has some 250,000 clones, about 88% seen once. Material for sequencing was peripheral blood. The TCR was taken from a woman aged 40 to 50 who had recovered from COVID-19.

The CDR3 DNA reads as TGTGCCAGTCGGTCCGGGACAGCAAATCAGCCCCAGCATTTT. Translating gives CASRSGTANQPQHF. The rearrangement joins TRBV19 to TRBJ1-5; 7 nucleotides align to TRBD1. Trimming removed 8 bases from V and 4 bases from J; junction bases left unmatched: 8. The CDR3 length is 14 residues. Germline V lookup: CDR1 LNHDA, CDR2 SQIVND (reference sequence).